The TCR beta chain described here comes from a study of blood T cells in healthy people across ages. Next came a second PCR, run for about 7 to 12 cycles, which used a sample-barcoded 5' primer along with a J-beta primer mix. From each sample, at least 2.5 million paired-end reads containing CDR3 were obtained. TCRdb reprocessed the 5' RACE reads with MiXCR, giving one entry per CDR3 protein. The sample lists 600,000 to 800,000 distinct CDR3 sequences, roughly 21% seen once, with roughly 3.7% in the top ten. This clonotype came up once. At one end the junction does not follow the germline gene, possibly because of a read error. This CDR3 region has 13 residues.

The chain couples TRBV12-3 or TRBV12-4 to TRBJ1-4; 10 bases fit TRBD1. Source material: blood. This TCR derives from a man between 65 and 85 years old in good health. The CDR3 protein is CASNRQGAEKLSF. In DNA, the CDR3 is TGTGCCAGCAATAGACAGGGGGCGGAAAAACTGTCTTTT.